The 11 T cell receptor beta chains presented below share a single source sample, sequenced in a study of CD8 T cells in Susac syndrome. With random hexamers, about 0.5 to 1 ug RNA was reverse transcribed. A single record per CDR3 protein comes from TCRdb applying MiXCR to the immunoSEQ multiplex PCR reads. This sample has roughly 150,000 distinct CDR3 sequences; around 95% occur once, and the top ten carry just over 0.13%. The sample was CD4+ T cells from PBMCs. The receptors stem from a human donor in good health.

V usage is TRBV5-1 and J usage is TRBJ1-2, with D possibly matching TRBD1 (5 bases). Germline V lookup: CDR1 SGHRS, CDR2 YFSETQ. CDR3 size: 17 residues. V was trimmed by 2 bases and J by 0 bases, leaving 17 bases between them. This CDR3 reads CASSFLDRGRANYGYTF. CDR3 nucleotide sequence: TGCGCCAGCAGCTTCTTGGACCGGGGACGAGCTAACTATGGCTACACCTTC.

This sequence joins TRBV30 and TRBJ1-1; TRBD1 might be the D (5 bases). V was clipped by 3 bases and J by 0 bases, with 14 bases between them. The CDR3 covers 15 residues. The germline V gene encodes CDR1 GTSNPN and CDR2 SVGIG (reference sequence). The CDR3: CAWRFRDRLNTEAFF. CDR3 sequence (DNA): TGTGCCTGGAGATTCAGGGACCGCCTGAACACTGAAGCTTTCTTT.

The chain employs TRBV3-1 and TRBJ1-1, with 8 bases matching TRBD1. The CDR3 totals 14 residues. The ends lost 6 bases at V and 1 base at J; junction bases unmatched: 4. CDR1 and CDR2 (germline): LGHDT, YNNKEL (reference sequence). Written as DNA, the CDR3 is TGTGCCAGCAGTCCACAGGGGGAGAACACTGAAGCTTTCTTT. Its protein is CASSPQGENTEAFF.

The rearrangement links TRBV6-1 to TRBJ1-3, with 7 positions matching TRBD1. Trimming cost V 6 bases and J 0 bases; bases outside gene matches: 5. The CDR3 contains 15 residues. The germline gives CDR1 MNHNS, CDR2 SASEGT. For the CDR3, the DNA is TGTGCCAGCAGGCGCGGGACAGCCTCTGGAAACACCATATATTTT. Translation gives CASRRGTASGNTIYF.

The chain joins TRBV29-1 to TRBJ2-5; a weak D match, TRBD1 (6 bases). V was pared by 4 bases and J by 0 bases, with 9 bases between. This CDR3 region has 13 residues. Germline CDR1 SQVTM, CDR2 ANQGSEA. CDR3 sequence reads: CSVVRGNQETQYF. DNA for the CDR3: TGCAGCGTTGTGAGGGGGAACCAAGAGACCCAGTACTTC.

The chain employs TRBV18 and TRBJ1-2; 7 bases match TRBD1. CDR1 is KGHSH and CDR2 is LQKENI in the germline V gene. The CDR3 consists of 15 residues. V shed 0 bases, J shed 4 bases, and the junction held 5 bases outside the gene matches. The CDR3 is CASSPPSTGSYGYTF. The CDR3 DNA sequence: TGTGCCAGCTCACCACCGTCGACAGGGTCCTATGGCTACACCTTC.

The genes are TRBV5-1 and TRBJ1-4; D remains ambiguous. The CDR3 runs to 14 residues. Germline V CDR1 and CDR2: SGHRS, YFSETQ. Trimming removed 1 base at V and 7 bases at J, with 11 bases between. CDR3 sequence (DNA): TGCGCCAGCAGCTTGTCGGGGAGAAGTGAAAAACTGTTTTTT. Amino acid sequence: CASSLSGRSEKLFF.

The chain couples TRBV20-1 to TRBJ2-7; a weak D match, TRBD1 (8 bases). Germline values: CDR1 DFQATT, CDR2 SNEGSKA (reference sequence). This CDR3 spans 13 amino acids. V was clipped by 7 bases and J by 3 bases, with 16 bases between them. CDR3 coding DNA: TGCAGTGTTGGACACAGGGGGGGCTACGAGCAGTACTTC. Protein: CSVGHRGGYEQYF.

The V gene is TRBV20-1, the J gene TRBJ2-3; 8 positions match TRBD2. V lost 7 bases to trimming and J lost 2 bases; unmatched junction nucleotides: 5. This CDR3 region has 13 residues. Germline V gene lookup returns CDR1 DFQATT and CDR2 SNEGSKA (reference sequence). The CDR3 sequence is CSVRRGATDTQYF. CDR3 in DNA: TGCAGTGTTCGGCGGGGGGCCACAGATACGCAGTATTTT.

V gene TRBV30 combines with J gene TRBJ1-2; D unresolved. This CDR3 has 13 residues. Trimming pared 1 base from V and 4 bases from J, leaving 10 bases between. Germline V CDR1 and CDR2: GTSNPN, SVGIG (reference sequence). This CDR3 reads CAWSDKVIYGYTF. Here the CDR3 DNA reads TGTGCCTGGAGTGATAAAGTGATCTATGGCTACACCTTC.

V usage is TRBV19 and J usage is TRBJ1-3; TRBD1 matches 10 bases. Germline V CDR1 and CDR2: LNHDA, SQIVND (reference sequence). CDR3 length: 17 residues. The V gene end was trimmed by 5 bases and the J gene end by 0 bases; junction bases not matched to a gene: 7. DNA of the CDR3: TGTGCCAGTAGTCCTCGGACAGGGGGGCACTCTGGAAACACCATATATTTT. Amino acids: CASSPRTGGHSGNTIYF.